Each of the 2 T cell receptor beta chains below was sequenced from the same sample in a study of shared clonotypes between healthy human individuals. TCRdb keeps only in-frame clones here, not all; method: immunoSEQ multiplex PCR. The data show about 2.1 million clones, with 93% seen just once and less than 2% held by the top ten. CD45RO-negative CD8 cells positively selected for CCR7 made up the naive population, which excluded terminally differentiated effector memory CD45RA+ cells. The specimen was naive CD8+ T cells from PBMCs. These receptor sequences come from a man between 18 and 35 years old in good health. Some clones in this sample may be carry-over from other donors' samples.

The CDR3 is CASSFSGTGGPDTQYF. CDR3 DNA: TGTGCCAGCAGCTTCTCCGGGACAGGGGGTCCAGATACGCAGTATTTT. This chain links TRBV13 with TRBJ2-3, with 11 positions matching TRBD1. V lost 3 bases, J lost 4 bases, and 6 bases stayed unmatched. This CDR3 contains 16 residues. The V gene's germline CDR1 is PRHDT and CDR2 FYEKMQ (reference sequence).

The chain has TRBV25-1 and TRBJ1-2; D not resolved. Germline-derived CDR1 and CDR2 are MGHDK and SYGVNS. There are 11 residues in the CDR3. Deletions cut 8 bases from V and 6 bases from J, with 10 bases between. CDR3 DNA sequence: TGTGCCAGCTTTTCCGGGGATGGCTACACCTTC. Translated: CASFSGDGYTF.